This TCR beta chain originates from a study of shared clonotypes between healthy human individuals. Findings of the study overall: The authors sampled blood alone, and tissue repertoires likely differ.

Those who donated were healthy HIV-negative adults, with no recent acute infections or vaccinations reported. CCR7-negative CD45RA+ TemRA cells were combined with CD45RO+ cells to form CD8 memory. The method was immunoSEQ multiplex PCR; TCRdb's version includes in-frame clones alone and lacks a portion of them. In the table there are 100,000 to 120,000 clones, 65% to 75% of which are singletons. With respect to this clone: What it binds is unknown.

The CDR3 has 15 residues. The ends were cut back, 5 bases at V and 5 bases at J, with 19 bases in the middle. Germline V CDR1 and CDR2: MGHDK, SYGVNS. This TCR derives from a woman in her 30s in good health. Sequences were obtained from memory CD8+ T cells sorted from blood. Indicated subset: CD45RO+ cells pooled with CCR7-negative TemRA cells. The chain carries TRBV25-1 and TRBJ2-7; possible D gene TRBD1, 6 bases. CDR3 sequence: CASSRTQGSFDEQYF. The CDR3 nucleotides read TGTGCCAGCAGTAGGACACAGGGAAGTTTTGACGAGCAGTACTTC.